This TCR beta chain appears in the sequencing data of a study of regulatory T cells in long-lasting Graves disease. This clonotype showed up many times. The CDR3 consists of 13 residues. V was pared by 9 bases and J by 6 bases, with 17 bases between. As to time point: newly diagnosed GD, antithyroid drugs for less than 3 months. The TCR library was prepared using RNA isolated from PBMCs. Under American Thyroid Association guidelines, Graves' disease was diagnosed. Assembly of TCR beta libraries relied on iRepertoire HTBI primers together with Arm-PCR of CDR3 regions. TCRdb itself ran the multiplex PCR reads through MiXCR, one entry per CDR3 protein. Among around 420,000 distinct CDR3 sequences listed, approximately 16% were seen once. The same sample was also used in a study of T cells in Graves' hyperthyroidism and ophthalmopathy. That report notes: Any patient presenting with uncontrolled infection, other autoimmune disease, pregnancy or lactation was left out. Ophthalmopathy was separated from stable hyperthyroidism by a 13 V-J model.

The chain joins TRBV12-3 or TRBV12-4 to TRBJ1-1, with D unclear. Here the sequenced sample was peripheral blood mononuclear cells (PBMCs), taken at new diagnosis, from a patient treated with antithyroid drugs. The TCR was taken from a woman between 40 and 55 years old with Graves disease. The CDR3, as DNA: TGTGCCAGTACCCCGGCGGCGGAATCTGAAGCTTTCTTT. Protein sequence: CASTPAAESEAFF.